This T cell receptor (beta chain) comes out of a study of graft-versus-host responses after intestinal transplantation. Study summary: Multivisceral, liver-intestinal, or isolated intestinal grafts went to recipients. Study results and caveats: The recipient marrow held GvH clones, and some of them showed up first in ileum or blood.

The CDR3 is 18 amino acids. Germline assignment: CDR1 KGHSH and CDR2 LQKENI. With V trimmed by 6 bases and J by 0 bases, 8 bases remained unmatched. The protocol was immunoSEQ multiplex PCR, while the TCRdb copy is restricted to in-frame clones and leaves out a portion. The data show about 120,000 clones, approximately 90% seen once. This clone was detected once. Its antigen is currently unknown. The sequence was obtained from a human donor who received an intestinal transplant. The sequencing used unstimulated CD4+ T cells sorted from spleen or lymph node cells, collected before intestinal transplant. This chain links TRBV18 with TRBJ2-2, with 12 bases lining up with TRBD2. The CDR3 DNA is TGTGCCAGCTCCCTCATTCGGACTAGCGGGGCGAACACCGGGGAGCTGTTTTTT. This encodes CASSLIRTSGANTGELFF. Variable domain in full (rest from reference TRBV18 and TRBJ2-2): NAGVMQNPRHLVRRRGQEARLRCSPMKGHSHVYWYRQLPEEGLKFMVYLQKENIIDESGMPKERFSAEFPKEGPSILRIQQVVRGDSAAYFCASSLIRTSGANTGELFFGEGSRLTVL.